The clone carrying this T cell receptor beta chain was seen only a few times. This record comes from a study of T-cell memory formation after mild COVID-19. V was pared by 6 bases and J by 9 bases, with 5 bases between. The CDR3 is 10 amino acids. TCRdb re-derived calls from the 5' RACE reads in MiXCR, one entry per CDR3 protein. The sample holds about 470,000 distinct CDR3 sequences, 15% to 20% seen once. The receptor's source is an adult woman who had mild COVID-19 (a few samples of this study predate the infection). Cell type and time point are not known. This chain uses TRBV12-3 or TRBV12-4 with TRBJ2-2; D unresolved. The material sequenced was PBMCs or a T cell subset sorted from them (not recorded which). The CDR3 region is CASSGRELFF. In DNA form, the CDR3 reads TGTGCCAGCAGCGGCCGGGAGCTGTTTTTT.